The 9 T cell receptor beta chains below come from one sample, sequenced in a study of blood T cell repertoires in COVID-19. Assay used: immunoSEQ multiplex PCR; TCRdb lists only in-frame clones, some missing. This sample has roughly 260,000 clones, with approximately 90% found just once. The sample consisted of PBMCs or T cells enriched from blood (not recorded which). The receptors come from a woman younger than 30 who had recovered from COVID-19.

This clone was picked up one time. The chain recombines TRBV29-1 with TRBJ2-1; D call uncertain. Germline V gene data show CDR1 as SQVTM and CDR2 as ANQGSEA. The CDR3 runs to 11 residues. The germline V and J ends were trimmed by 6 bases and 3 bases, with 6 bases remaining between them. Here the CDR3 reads CSVRSYNEQFF. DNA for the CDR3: TGCAGCGTCAGAAGCTACAATGAGCAGTTCTTC.

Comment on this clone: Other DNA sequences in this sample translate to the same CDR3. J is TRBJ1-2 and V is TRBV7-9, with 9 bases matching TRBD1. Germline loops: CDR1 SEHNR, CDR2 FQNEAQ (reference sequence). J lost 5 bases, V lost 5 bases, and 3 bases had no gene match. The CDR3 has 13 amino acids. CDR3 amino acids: CASSLGTGYGYTF. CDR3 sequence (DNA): TGTGCCAGCAGCCTAGGGACAGGGTATGGCTACACCTTC. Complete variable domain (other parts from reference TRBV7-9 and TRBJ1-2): DTGVSQNPRHKITKRGQNVTFRCDPISEHNRLYWYRQTLGQGPEFLTYFQNEAQLEKSRLLSDRFSAERPKGSFSTLEIQRTEQGDSAMYLCASSLGTGYGYTFGSGTRLTVV.

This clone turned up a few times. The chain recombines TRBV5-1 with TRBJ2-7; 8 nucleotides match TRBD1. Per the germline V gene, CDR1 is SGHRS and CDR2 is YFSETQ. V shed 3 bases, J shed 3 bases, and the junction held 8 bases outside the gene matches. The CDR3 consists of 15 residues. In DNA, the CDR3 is TGCGCCAGCAGCTATGAGGACAGGGTCTACTACGAGCAGTACTTC. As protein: CASSYEDRVYYEQYF. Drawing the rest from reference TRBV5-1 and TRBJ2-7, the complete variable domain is KAGVTQTPRYLIKTRGQQVTLSCSPISGHRSVSWYQQTPGQGLQFLFEYFSETQRNKGNFPGRFSGRQFSNSRSEMNVSTLELGDSALYLCASSYEDRVYYEQYFGPGTRLTVT.

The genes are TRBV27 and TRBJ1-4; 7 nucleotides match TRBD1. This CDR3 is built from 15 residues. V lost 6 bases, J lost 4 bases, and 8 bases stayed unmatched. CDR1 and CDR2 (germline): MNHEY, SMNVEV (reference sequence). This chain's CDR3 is CASSRTGQVNEKLFF. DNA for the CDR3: TGTGCCAGCAGCCGAACTGGACAGGTTAATGAAAAACTGTTTTTT.

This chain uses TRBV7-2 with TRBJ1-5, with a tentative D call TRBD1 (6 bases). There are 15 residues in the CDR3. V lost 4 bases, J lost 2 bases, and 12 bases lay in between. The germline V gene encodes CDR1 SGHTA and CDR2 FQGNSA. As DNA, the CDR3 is TGTGCCAGCAGCTCAGGGGTTGTCGGCAATCAGCCCCAGCATTTT. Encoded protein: CASSSGVVGNQPQHF.

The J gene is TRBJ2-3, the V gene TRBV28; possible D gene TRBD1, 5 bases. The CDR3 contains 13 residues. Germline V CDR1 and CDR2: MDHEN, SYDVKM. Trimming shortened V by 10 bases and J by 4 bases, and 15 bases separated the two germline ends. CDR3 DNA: TGTGCCACCATAATCCAGGGTGCAGATACGCAGTATTTT. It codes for CATIIQGADTQYF. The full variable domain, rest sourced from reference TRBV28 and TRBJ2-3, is DVKVTQSSRYLVKRTGEKVFLECVQDMDHENMFWYRQDPGLGLRLIYFSYDVKMKEKGDIPEGYSVSREKKERFSLILESASTNQTSMYLCATIIQGADTQYFGPGTRLTVL.

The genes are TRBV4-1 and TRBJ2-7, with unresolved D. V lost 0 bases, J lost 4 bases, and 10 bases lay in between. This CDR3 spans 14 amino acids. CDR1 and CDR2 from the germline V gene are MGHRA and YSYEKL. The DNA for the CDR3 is TGCGCCAGCAGCCAAGAGGCCAGGTTGTACGAGCAGTACTTC. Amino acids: CASSQEARLYEQYF.

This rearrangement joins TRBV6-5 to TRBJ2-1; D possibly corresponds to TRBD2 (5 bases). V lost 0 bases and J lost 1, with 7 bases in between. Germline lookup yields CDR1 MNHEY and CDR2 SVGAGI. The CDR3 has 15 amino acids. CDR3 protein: CASSYSRESYNEQFF. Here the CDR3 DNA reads TGTGCCAGCAGTTACTCACGGGAATCCTACAATGAGCAGTTCTTC.

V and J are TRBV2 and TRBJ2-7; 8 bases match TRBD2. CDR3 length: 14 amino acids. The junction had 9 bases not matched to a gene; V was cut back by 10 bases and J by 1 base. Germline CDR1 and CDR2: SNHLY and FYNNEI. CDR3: CATLAGGGSYEQYF. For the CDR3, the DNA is TGTGCCACCTTGGCGGGAGGCGGGTCCTACGAGCAGTACTTC.